This TCR beta chain was documented in a study of T cell repertoires in cytomegalovirus infection. Study as a whole: Matching HLA type, along with CMV infection, was indicated by public TCR beta signatures.

This clonotype was counted ten times or more. Antigen specificity is unknown. Germline CDR1 and CDR2: SEHNR and FQNEAQ (reference sequence). The CDR3 is 15 residues long. Trimming left V 4 bases short and J 3 bases short, with 16 bases between. TCRdb ran MiXCR on the reads and lists one entry per CDR3 protein. The sample has approximately 500,000 distinct CDR3 sequences; about 17% are singletons. Whole-study results and caveats: There were HLA-C-restricted CMV-specific TCR beta clonotypes dominating the ex vivo response. Using cumulative public TCR beta family frequency, the authors identified those who carried CMV together with the relevant HLA.

The TCR originated in a human donor in good health (CMV status not recorded). Some clones in this sample may be carry-over from other donors' samples. V and J are TRBV7-9 and TRBJ2-7; a weak D match, TRBD1 (7 bases). Sequences were obtained from CD8+ T cells from PBMCs. The CDR3, as DNA: TGTGCCAGCAGCTATGCGGGACAGACCTACTACGAGCAGTACTTC. The encoded protein is CASSYAGQTYYEQYF.